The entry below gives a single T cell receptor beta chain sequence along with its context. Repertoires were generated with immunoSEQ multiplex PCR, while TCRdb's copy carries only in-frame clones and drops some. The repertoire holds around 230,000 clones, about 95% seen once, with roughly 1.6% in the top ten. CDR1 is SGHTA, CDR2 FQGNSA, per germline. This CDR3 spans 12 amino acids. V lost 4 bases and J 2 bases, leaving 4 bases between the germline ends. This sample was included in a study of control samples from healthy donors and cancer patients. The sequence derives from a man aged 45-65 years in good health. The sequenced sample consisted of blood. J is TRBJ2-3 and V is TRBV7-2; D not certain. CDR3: CASSSYTDTQYF. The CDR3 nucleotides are TGTGCCAGCAGCTCCTACACAGATACGCAGTATTTT.